One and the same sample provided the 16 T cell receptor beta chains below, sequenced in a study of technical replicates of blood from four donors. TCRdb's table, derived via immunoSEQ multiplex PCR, lists solely in-frame clones and lacks some. The repertoire holds around 50,000 clones, with roughly 95% as singletons. Sequencing input: T cells isolated from PBMCs. Receptor source: a human donor in good health.

V and J are TRBV29-1 and TRBJ2-1; TRBD2 matches at 12 bases. Germline V gene data show CDR1 as SQVTM and CDR2 as ANQGSEA. Losses at the gene ends were 4 bases for V and 10 bases for J; bases not matched to a gene: 5. The CDR3 is made up of 13 amino acids. The CDR3 region is CSVALAGGREQFF. For the CDR3, the DNA is TGCAGCGTTGCCCTAGCGGGAGGGAGGGAGCAGTTCTTC.

The rearrangement joins TRBV10-2 to TRBJ2-7, with D perhaps TRBD1 (6 bases). Germline V lookup: CDR1 WSHSY, CDR2 SAAADI. CDR3 size: 14 residues. V lost 5 bases and J lost 0, with 11 bases in between. This chain's CDR3 is CASSPRGLSYEQYF. The CDR3 DNA follows: TGCGCCAGCAGTCCCAGGGGTCTCTCCTACGAGCAGTACTTC.

The chain carries TRBV7-9 and TRBJ2-5; D is unresolved. This CDR3 is built from 16 residues. V lost 1 base, J lost 2 bases, and 14 bases lay in between. Germline CDR1 SEHNR, CDR2 FQNEAQ (reference sequence). The CDR3 DNA is TGTGCCAGCAGCTTAGGTACGTTAGCAGCACAAGAGACCCAGTACTTC. It specifies CASSLGTLAAQETQYF.

This sequence joins TRBV5-1 and TRBJ2-7, with D perhaps matching TRBD1 (6 bases). Between the trimmed V and J ends, which lost 0 bases and 2 bases, there was a span of 12 bases. Germline V gene sequence: CDR1 SGHRS, CDR2 YFSETQ. The CDR3 spans 15 residues. This CDR3 reads CASSLEGDAAYEQYF. CDR3 bases: TGCGCCAGCAGCTTGGAGGGGGACGCAGCCTACGAGCAGTACTTC.

This clone was observed once. The chain combines TRBV10-3 with TRBJ2-1; tentative D call: TRBD2 (5 bases). Germline CDR1 is ENHRY and CDR2 is SYGVKD. V lost 4 bases and J 6 bases, leaving 16 bases between the germline ends. The CDR3 is 15 amino acids. CDR3 in amino acids: CAISGPGPAGNEQFF. CDR3 bases: TGTGCCATCAGTGGGCCGGGCCCCGCGGGCAATGAGCAGTTCTTC.

The V and J genes are TRBV25-1 and TRBJ1-2, with a tentative D call TRBD1 (5 bases). The V and J ends lost 4 bases and 0 bases respectively, with 6 bases between them. Per the germline V gene, CDR1 is MGHDK and CDR2 is SYGVNS. The CDR3 totals 13 residues. The CDR3 DNA reads TGTGCCAGCAGTGGGACAACTAACTATGGCTACACCTTC. It is translated as CASSGTTNYGYTF.

This clone occurred once. The chain employs TRBV5-6 and TRBJ2-5; 7 bases fit TRBD1. The CDR3 contains 15 residues. Germline assignment: CDR1 SGHDT and CDR2 YYEEEE. Unmatched junction bases numbered 9, after V lost 4 bases and J lost 3 bases. The CDR3 loop is CASSKPGQTEETQYF. The CDR3 bases are TGTGCCAGCAGCAAGCCGGGACAGACAGAAGAGACCCAGTACTTC.

V gene TRBV10-3 combines with J gene TRBJ2-2; a possible D gene is TRBD1 (7 bases). Germline CDR1 and CDR2: ENHRY and SYGVKD. This CDR3 is built from 14 residues. V was trimmed by 7 bases and J by 5 bases, leaving 14 bases between them. For the CDR3, the DNA is TGTGCCATCAATGGACAGGAGGGGACCGGGGAGCTGTTTTTT. This encodes CAINGQEGTGELFF.

The V and J genes are TRBV30 and TRBJ1-3; 7 positions match TRBD1. CDR1 and CDR2 from the germline V gene are GTSNPN and SVGIG (reference sequence). The CDR3 spans 15 residues. J was trimmed by 0 bases and V by 3 bases; bases with no gene match: 5. CDR3 residues: CAWRGQINSGNTIYF. The CDR3 bases are TGTGCCTGGAGGGGACAGATAAACTCTGGAAACACCATATATTTT.

The gene calls are TRBV19 and TRBJ1-6; TRBD1 is a possible D gene (5 bases). The CDR3 is 13 amino acids. Germline V gene data show CDR1 as LNHDA and CDR2 as SQIVND (reference sequence). Trimming pared 5 bases from V and 7 bases from J, leaving 9 bases between. The CDR3 nucleotides are TGTGCCAGTAGTCCCGGGGGGAATTCACCCCTCCACTTT. Amino acids: CASSPGGNSPLHF.

V and J are TRBV11-2 and TRBJ1-5; weak D call: TRBD1 (6 bases). Trimming left V 1 base short and J 5 bases short, with 6 bases between. CDR1 and CDR2 from the germline V gene are SGHAT and FQNNGV. The CDR3 totals 13 residues. This CDR3 is CASSLGQDQPQHF. The CDR3 nucleotides read TGTGCCAGCAGCTTAGGACAGGATCAGCCCCAGCATTTT.

The chain employs TRBV19 and TRBJ2-1; 7 nucleotides align to TRBD2. The germline V gene encodes CDR1 LNHDA and CDR2 SQIVND (reference sequence). Germline trimming cut 7 bases from V and 5 bases from J; bases unmatched to any gene: 11. This CDR3 region has 15 residues. The CDR3 coding sequence is TGTGCCAGTATCTCACCTAGCGGAGATAACAATGAGCAGTTCTTC. Translating it yields CASISPSGDNNEQFF.

V is TRBV28 and J is TRBJ1-5; D call uncertain. Between the trimmed V and J ends, which lost 6 bases and 2 bases, there was a span of 11 bases. This CDR3 has 14 amino acids. Germline V gives CDR1 MDHEN, CDR2 SYDVKM. CDR3 nucleotides: TGTGCCAGCAGGTCACTGCCGGGCAATCAGCCCCAGCATTTT. Its translation: CASRSLPGNQPQHF.

The chain has TRBV27 and TRBJ1-2; no definite D call. Germline V gene lookup returns CDR1 MNHEY and CDR2 SMNVEV (reference sequence). This CDR3 is built from 12 residues. The germline V and J ends were trimmed by 10 bases and 5 bases, with 14 bases remaining between them. CDR3 in amino acids: CATLSVVYGYTF. CDR3 sequence (DNA): TGTGCCACCTTGAGTGTGGTATATGGCTACACCTTC.

Only one count was recorded for this clone. This rearrangement joins TRBV13 to TRBJ2-7; the match to TRBD1 covers 8 bases. Per the germline V gene, CDR1 is PRHDT and CDR2 is FYEKMQ (reference sequence). The CDR3 is made up of 15 amino acids. With V trimmed by 2 bases and J by 5 bases, 8 bases remained unmatched. The CDR3 region is CASSLNRGDFDEQYF. The CDR3 nucleotides read TGTGCCAGCAGCTTAAACAGGGGGGACTTCGACGAGCAGTACTTC.

This clone is a singleton in its sample. The chain uses TRBV6-5 and TRBJ2-1; D not certain. The CDR3 covers 12 residues. CDR1 and CDR2 (germline): MNHEY, SVGAGI. V was trimmed by 2 bases and J by 6 bases, leaving 5 bases between them. The CDR3 region has the DNA TGTGCCAGCAGTTACGGCGGCAATGAGCAGTTCTTC. Translation gives CASSYGGNEQFF.